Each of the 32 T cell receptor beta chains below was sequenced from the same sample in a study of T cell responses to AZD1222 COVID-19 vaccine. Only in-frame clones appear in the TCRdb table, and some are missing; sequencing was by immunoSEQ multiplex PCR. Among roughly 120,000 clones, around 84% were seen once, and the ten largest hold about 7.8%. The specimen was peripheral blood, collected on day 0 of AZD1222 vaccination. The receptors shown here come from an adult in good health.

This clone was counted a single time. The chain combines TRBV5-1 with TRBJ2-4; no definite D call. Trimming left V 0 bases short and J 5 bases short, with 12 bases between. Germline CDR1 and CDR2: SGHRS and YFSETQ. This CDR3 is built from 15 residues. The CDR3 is CASSLVFGRENIQYF. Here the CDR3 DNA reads TGCGCCAGCAGCTTGGTTTTCGGACGGGAAAACATTCAGTACTTC.

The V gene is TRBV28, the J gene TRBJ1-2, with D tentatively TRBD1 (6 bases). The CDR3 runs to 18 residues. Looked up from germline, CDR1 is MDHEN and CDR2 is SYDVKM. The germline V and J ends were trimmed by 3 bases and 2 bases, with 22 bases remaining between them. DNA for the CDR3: TGTGCCAGCAGTTTGGCCGCCGTTATGGTCAGGGGAAACTATGGCTACACCTTC. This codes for CASSLAAVMVRGNYGYTF.

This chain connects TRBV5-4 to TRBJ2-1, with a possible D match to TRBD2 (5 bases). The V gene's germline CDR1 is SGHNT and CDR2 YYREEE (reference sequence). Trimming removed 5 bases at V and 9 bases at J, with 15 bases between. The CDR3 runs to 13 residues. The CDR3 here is CASRGTSLGEQFF. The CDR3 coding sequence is TGTGCCAGCAGGGGCACTAGTTTGGGTGAGCAGTTCTTC.

The CDR3 reads CASLDEGQGGEQFF. CDR3 nucleotide sequence: TGCGCCAGCCTAGACGAAGGACAGGGCGGTGAGCAGTTCTTC. The genes are TRBV4-1 and TRBJ2-1; 8 bases line up with TRBD1. This CDR3 region has 14 residues. CDR1 is MGHRA, CDR2 YSYEKL, per germline. With 8 bases clipped from V and 9 bases from J, the junction kept 12 bases outside the gene matches.

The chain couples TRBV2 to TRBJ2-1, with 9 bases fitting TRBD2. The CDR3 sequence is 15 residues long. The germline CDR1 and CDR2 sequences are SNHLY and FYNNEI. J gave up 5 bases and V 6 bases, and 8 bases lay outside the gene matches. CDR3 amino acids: CASRRLAEINNEQFF. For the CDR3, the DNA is TGTGCCAGCAGACGACTAGCGGAGATTAACAATGAGCAGTTCTTC.

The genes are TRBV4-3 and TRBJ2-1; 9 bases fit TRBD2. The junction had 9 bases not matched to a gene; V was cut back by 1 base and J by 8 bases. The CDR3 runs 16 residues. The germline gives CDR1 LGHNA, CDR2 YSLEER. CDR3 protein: CASSQAGASGVDEQFF. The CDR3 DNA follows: TGCGCCAGCAGCCAAGCTGGGGCTAGCGGGGTGGATGAGCAGTTCTTC.

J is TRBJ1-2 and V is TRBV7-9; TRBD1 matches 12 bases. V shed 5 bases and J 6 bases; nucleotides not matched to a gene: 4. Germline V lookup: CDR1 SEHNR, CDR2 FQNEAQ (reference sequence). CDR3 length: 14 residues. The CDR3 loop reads CASSAGQGADGYTF. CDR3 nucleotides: TGTGCCAGCAGCGCGGGACAGGGGGCAGATGGCTACACCTTC.

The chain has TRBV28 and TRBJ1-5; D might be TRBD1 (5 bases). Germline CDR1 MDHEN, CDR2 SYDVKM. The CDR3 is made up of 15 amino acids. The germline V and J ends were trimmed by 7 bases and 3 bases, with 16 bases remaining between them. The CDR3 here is CASTLWGSYNQPQHF. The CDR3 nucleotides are TGTGCCAGCACCTTGTGGGGGAGTTACAATCAGCCCCAGCATTTT. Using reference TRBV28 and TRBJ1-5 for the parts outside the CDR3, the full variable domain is DVKVTQSSRYLVKRTGEKVFLECVQDMDHENMFWYRQDPGLGLRLIYFSYDVKMKEKGDIPEGYSVSREKKERFSLILESASTNQTSMYLCASTLWGSYNQPQHFGDGTRLSIL.

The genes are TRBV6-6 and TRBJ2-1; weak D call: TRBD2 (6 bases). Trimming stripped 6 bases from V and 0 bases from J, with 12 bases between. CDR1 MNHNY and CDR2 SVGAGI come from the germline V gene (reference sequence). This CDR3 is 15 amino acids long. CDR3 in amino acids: CASSYGGPSYNEQFF. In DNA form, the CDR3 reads TGTGCCAGCAGCTACGGGGGACCCTCCTACAATGAGCAGTTCTTC.

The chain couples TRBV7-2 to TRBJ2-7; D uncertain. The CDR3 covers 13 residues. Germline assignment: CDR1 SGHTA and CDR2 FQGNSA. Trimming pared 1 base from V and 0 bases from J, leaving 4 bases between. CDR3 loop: CASSLDHSYEQYF. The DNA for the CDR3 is TGTGCCAGCAGCTTAGACCACTCCTACGAGCAGTACTTC.

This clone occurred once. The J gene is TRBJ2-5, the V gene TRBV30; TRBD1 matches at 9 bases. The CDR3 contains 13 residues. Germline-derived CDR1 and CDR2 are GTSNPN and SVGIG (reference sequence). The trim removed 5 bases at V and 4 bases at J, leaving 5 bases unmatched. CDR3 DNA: TGTGCCTGGGGGACAGGGAGTGGAGAGACCCAGTACTTC. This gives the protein CAWGTGSGETQYF. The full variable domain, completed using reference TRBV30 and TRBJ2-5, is SQTIHQWPATLVQPVGSPLSLECTVEGTSNPNLYWYRQAAGRGLQLLFYSVGIGQISSEVPQNLSASRPQDRQFILSSKKLLLSDSGFYLCAWGTGSGETQYFGPGTRLLVL.

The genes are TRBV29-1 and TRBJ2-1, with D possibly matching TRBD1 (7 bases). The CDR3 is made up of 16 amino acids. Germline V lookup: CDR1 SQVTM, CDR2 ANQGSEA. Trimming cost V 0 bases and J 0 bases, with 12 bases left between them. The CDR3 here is CSVEEGGQSSYNEQFF. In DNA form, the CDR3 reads TGCAGCGTTGAAGAGGGGGGACAGTCCTCCTACAATGAGCAGTTCTTC.

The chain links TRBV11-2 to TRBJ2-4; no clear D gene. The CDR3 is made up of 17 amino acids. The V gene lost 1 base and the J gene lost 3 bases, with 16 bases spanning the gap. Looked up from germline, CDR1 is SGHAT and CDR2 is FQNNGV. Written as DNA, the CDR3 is TGTGCCAGCAGCTTAGTGGCGAGAGAGGCTGGCAAAAACATTCAGTACTTC. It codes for CASSLVAREAGKNIQYF.

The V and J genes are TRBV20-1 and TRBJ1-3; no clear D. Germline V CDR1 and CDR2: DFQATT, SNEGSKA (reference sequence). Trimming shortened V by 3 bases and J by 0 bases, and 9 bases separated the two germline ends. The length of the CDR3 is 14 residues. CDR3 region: CSASFRGSGNTIYF. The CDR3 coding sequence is TGCAGTGCTAGTTTCCGGGGCTCTGGAAACACCATATATTTT.

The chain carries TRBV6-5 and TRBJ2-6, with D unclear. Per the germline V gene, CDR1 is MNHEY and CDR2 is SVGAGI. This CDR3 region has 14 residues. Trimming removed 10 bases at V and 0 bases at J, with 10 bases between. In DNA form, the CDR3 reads TGTGCCATCTCGTGGGCCTCTGGGGCCAACGTCCTGACTTTC. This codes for CAISWASGANVLTF.

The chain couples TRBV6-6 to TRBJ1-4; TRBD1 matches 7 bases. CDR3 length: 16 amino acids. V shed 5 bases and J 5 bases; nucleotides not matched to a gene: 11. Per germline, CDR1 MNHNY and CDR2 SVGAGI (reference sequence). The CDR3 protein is CASSLNPGQPNEKLFF. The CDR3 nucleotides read TGTGCCAGCAGTCTTAATCCGGGACAGCCCAATGAAAAACTGTTTTTT.

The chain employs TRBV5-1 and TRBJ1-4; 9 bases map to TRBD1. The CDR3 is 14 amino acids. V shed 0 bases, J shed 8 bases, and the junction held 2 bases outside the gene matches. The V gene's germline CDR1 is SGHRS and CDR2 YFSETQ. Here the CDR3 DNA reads TGCGCCAGCAGCTTGGGGGACAGGGCGGAAAAACTGTTTTTT. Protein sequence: CASSLGDRAEKLFF.

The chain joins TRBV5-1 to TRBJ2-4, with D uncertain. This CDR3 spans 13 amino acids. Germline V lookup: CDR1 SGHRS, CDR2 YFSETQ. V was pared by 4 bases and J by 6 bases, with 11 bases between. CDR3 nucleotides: TGCGCCAGCAGCGTGCTGGGATTAAACATTCAGTACTTC. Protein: CASSVLGLNIQYF.

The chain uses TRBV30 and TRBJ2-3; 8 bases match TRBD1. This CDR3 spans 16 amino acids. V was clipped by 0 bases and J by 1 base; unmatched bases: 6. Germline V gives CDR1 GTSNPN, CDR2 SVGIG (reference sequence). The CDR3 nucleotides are TGTGCCTGGAGTGTACACCCGGGACAGGGCACAGATACGCAGTATTTT. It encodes CAWSVHPGQGTDTQYF.

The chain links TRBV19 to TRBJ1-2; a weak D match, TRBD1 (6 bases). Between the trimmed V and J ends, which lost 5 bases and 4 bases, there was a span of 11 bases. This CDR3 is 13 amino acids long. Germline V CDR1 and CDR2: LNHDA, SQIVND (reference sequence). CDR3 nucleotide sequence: TGTGCCAGTAGTCATCAGGGGAGCTATGGCTACACCTTC. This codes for CASSHQGSYGYTF.

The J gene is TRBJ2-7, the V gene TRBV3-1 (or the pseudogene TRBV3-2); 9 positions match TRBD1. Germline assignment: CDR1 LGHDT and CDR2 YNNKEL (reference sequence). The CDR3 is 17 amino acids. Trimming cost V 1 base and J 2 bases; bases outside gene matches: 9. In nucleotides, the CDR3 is TGTGCCAGCAGCCAAGTGTTGGGACAGGGTAAGGCCTACGAGCAGTACTTC. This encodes CASSQVLGQGKAYEQYF.

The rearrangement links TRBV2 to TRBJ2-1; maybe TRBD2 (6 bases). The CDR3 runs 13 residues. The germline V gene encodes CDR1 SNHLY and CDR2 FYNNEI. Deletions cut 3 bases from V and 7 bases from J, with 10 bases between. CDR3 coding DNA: TGTGCCAGCAGTGATCGGGGGTGGAATGAGCAGTTCTTC. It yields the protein CASSDRGWNEQFF.

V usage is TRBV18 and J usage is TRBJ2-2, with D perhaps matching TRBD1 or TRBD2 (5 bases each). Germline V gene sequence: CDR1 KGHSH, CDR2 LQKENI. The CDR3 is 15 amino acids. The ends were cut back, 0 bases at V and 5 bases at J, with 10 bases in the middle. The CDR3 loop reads CASSPPSGTTGELFF. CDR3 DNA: TGTGCCAGCTCACCACCGTCCGGGACGACCGGGGAGCTGTTTTTT.

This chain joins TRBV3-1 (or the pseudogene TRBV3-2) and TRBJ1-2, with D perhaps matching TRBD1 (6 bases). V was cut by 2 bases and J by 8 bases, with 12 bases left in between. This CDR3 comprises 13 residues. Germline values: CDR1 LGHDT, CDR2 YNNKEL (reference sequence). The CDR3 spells CASSQRGDGGYTF. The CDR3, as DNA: TGTGCCAGCAGCCAAAGGGGGGACGGCGGCTACACCTTC.

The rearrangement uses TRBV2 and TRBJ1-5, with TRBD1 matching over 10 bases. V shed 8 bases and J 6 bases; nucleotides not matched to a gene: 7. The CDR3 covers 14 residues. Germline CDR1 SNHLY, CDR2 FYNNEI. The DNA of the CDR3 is TGTGCCAGCTCCGCAGACAGGGGGCGTCAGCCCCAGCATTTT. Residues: CASSADRGRQPQHF.

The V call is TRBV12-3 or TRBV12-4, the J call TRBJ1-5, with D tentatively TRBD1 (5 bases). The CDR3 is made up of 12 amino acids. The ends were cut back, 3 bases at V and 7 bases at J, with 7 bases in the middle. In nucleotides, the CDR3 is TGTGCCAGCAGTTTTGGGGGACAGCCCCAGCATTTT. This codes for CASSFGGQPQHF.

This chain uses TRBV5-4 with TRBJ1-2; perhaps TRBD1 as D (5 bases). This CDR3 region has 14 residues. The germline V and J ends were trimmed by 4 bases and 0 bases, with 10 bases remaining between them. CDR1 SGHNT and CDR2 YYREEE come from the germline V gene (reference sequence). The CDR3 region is CASSLQVSNYGYTF. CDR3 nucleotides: TGTGCCAGCAGCCTACAGGTCTCTAACTATGGCTACACCTTC.

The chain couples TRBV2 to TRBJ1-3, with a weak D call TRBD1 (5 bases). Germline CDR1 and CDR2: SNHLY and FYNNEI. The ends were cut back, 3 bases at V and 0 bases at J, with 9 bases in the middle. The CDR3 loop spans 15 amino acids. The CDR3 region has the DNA TGTGCCAGCAGTGAGGGTGGGACCTCTGGAAACACCATATATTTT. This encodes CASSEGGTSGNTIYF.

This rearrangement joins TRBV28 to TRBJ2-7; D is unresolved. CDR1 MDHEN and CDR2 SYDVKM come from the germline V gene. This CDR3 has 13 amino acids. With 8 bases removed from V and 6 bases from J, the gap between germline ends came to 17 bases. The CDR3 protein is CASVAGQQLEQYF. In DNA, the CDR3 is TGTGCCAGCGTGGCCGGGCAGCAGCTCGAGCAGTACTTC. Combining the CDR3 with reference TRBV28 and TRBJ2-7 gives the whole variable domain DVKVTQSSRYLVKRTGEKVFLECVQDMDHENMFWYRQDPGLGLRLIYFSYDVKMKEKGDIPEGYSVSREKKERFSLILESASTNQTSMYLCASVAGQQLEQYFGPGTRLTVT.

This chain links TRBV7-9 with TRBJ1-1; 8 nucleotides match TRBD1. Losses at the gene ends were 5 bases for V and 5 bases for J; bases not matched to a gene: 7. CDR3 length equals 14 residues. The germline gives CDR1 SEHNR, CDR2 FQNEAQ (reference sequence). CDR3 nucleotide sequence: TGTGCCAGCAGCCTACTACAGGGGGGGACTGAAGCTTTCTTT. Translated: CASSLLQGGTEAFF.

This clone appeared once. The CDR3 spells CASSSDSARDQPQHF. The CDR3 coding sequence is TGTGCCAGCTCATCGGACAGCGCACGCGATCAGCCCCAGCATTTT. The chain carries TRBV18 and TRBJ1-5, with a tentative D call TRBD1 (6 bases). CDR1 and CDR2 from the germline V gene are KGHSH and LQKENI. Trimming shortened V by 5 bases and J by 5 bases, and 16 bases separated the two germline ends. This CDR3 spans 15 amino acids.

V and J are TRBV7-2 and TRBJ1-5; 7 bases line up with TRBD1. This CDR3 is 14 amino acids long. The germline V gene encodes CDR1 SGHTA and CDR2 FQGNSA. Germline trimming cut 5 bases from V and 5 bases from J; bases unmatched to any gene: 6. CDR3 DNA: TGTGCCAGCAGCCTACAGGGGAGGGATCAGCCCCAGCATTTT. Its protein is CASSLQGRDQPQHF.